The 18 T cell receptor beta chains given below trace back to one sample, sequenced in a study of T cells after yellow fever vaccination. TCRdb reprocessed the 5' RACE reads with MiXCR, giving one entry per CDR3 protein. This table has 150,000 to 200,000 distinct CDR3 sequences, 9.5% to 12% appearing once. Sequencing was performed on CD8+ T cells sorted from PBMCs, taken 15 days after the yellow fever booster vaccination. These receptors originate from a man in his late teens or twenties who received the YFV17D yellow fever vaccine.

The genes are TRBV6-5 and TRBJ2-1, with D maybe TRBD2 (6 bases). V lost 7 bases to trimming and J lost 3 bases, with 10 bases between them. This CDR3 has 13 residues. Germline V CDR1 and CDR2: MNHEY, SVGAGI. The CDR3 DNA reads TGTGCCAGCACCTATAGCGGCTACAATGAGCAGTTCTTC. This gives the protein CASTYSGYNEQFF.

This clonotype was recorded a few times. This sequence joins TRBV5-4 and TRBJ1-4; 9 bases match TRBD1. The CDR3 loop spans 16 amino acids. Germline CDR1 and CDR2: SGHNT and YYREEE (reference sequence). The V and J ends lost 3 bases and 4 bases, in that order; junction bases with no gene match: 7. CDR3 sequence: CASSSGTGQYNEKLFF. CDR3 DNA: TGTGCCAGCAGCTCCGGGACAGGGCAGTATAATGAAAAACTGTTTTTT.

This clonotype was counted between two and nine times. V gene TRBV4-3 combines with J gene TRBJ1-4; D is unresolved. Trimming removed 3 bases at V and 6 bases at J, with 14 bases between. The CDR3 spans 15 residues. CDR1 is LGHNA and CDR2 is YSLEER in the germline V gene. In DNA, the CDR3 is TGCGCCAGCAGCCAGGACCGGGCCATCTATGAAAAACTGTTTTTT. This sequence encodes CASSQDRAIYEKLFF.

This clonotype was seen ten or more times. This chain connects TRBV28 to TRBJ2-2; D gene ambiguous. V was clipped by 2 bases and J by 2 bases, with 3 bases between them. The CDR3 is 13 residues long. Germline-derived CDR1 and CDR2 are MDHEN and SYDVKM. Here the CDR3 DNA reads TGTGCCAGCAGTTTACTTAACACCGGGGAGCTGTTTTTT. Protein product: CASSLLNTGELFF.

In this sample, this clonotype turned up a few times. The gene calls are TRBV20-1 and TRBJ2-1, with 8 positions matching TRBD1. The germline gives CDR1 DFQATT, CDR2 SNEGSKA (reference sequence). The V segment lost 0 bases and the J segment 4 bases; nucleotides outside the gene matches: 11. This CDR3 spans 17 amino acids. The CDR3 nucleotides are TGCAGTGCTAGAGATGATCCCCGGGACAGGCCTTACAATGAGCAGTTCTTC. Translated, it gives CSARDDPRDRPYNEQFF.

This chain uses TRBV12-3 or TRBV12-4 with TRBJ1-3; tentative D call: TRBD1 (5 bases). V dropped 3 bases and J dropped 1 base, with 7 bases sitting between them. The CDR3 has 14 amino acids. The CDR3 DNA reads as TGTGCCAGCAGTTTTCGGGGGTCTGGAAACACCATATATTTT. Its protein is CASSFRGSGNTIYF.

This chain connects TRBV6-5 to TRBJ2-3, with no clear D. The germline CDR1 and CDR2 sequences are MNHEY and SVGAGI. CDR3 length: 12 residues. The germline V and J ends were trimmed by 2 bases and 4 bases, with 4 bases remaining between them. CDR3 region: CASSYGPDTQYF. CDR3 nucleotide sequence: TGTGCCAGCAGTTACGGTCCAGATACGCAGTATTTT.

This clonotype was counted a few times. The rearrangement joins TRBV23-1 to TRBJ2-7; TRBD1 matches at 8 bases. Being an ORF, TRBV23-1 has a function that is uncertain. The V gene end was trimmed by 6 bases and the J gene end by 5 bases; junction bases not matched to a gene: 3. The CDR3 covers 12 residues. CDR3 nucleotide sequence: TGCGCCAGCAGACCGACAGGGGACGAGCAGTACGTC. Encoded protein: CASRPTGDEQYV.

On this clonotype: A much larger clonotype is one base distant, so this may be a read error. The CDR3 DNA reads as TGCAGTGCCCGCTCGGGACAGGACCACACTAAAGCTTTCTTT. Translation: CSARSGQDHTKAFF. The V gene is TRBV20-1, the J gene TRBJ1-1; 8 bases agree with TRBD1. The CDR3 spans 14 residues. The germline V gene encodes CDR1 DFQATT and CDR2 SNEGSKA (reference sequence).

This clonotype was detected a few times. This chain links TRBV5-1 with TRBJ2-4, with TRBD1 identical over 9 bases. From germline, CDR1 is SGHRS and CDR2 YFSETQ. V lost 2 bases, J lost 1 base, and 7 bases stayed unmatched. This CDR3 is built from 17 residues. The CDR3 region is CASSLQGAFRAKNIQYF. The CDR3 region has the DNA TGCGCCAGCAGCTTACAGGGGGCTTTTAGGGCCAAAAACATTCAGTACTTC.

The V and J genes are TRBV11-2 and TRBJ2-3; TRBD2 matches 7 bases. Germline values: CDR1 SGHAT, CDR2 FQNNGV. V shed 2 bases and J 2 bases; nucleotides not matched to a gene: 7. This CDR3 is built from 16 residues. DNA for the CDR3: TGTGCCAGCAGCTTATTTCCTAGCGGCCCCACAGATACGCAGTATTTT. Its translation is CASSLFPSGPTDTQYF. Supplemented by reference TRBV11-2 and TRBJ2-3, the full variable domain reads EAGVAQSPRYKIIEKRQSVAFWCNPISGHATLYWYQQILGQGPKLLIQFQNNGVVDDSQLPKDRFSAERLKGVDSTLKIQPAKLEDSAVYLCASSLFPSGPTDTQYFGPGTRLTVL.

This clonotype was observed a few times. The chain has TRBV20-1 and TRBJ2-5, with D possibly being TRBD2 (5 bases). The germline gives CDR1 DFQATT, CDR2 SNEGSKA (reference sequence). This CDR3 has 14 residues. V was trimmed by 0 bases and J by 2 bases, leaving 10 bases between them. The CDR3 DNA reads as TGCAGTGCTAGAGATCTCCGCGGGCAAGAGACCCAGTACTTC. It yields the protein CSARDLRGQETQYF.

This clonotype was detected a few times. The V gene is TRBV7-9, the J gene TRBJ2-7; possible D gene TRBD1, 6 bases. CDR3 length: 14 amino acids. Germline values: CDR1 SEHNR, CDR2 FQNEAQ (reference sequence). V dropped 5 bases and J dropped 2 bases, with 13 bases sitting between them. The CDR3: CASSPRDRTYEQYV. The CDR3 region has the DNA TGTGCCAGCAGCCCCAGAGACAGGACCTACGAGCAGTACGTC.

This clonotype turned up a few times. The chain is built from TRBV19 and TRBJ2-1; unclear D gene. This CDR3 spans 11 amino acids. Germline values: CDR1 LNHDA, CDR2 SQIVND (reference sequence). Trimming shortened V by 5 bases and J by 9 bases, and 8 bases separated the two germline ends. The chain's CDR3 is CASSLGFEQFF. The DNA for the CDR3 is TGTGCCAGTAGTTTAGGGTTTGAGCAGTTCTTC. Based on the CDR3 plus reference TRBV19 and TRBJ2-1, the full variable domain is DGGITQSPKYLFRKEGQNVTLSCEQNLNHDAMYWYRQDPGQGLRLIYYSQIVNDFQKGDIAEGYSVSREKKESFPLTVTSAQKNPTAFYLCASSLGFEQFFGPGTRLTVL.

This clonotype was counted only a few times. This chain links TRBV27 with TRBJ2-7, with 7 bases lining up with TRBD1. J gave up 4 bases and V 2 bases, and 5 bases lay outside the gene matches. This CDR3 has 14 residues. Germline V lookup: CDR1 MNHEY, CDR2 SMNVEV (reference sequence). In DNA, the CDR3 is TGTGCCAGCAGTTTAAAAGGGACAGCTTACGAGCAGTACGTC. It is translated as CASSLKGTAYEQYV.

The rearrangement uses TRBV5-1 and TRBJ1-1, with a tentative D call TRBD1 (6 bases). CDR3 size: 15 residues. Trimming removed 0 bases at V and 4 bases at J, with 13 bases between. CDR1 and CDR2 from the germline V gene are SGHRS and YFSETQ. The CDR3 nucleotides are TGCGCCAGCAGCTTGGGTCGCGGCAGGGGCACTGAAGCTTTCTTT. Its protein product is CASSLGRGRGTEAFF.

CDR3 coding DNA: TGTGCCAGCAGCCAAGTCAGTAGCGGGGGCCCCTACAATGAGCAGTTCTTC. It is translated as CASSQVSSGGPYNEQFF. The rearrangement uses TRBV16 and TRBJ2-1; the match to TRBD2 covers 9 bases. This CDR3 is built from 17 residues. Germline assignment: CDR1 KGHSY and CDR2 FQNENV. V dropped 2 bases and J dropped 2; count of bases not matched to a gene: 7.

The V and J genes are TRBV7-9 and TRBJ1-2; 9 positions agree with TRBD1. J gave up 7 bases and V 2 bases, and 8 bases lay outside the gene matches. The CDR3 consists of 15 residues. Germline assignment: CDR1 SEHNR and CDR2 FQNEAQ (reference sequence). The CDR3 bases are TGTGCCAGCAGCTTACCGGGACAGGGTGGGCTTGGCTACACCTTC. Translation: CASSLPGQGGLGYTF.